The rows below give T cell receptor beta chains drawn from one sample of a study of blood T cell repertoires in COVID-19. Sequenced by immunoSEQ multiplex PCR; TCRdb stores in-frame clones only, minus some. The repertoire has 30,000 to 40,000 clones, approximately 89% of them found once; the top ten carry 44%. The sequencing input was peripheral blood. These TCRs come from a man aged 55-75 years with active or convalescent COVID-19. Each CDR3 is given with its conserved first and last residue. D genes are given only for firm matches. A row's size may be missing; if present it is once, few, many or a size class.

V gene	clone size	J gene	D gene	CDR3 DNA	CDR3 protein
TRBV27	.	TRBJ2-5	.	TGTGCCAGCAGTTTCCAGGGCCGGGAGACCCAGTACTTC	CASSFQGRETQYF
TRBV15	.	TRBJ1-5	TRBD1	TGTGCCACCAGCAGGGGGAACAGGGGCTATAGCAATCAGCCCCAGCATTTT	CATSRGNRGYSNQPQHF
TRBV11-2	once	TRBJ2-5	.	TGTGCCAGCAGCGCGACCGGGACTGGGTACCAAGAGACCCAGTACTTC	CASSATGTGYQETQYF
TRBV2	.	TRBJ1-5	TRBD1	TGTGCCAGCAGTGAGAGGACAGGGTGGAATCAGCCCCAGCATTTT	CASSERTGWNQPQHF
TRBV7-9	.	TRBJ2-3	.	TGTGCCAGCAGCTTAATCACCCATTCTAACGGAGATACGCAGTATTTT	CASSLITHSNGDTQYF
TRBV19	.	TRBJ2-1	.	TGTGCCAGTAGAATCGGGGAGGTGGGCAATGAGCAGTTCTTC	CASRIGEVGNEQFF
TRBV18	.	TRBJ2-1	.	TGTGCCAGCTCACCTTTATCTAGCGCCGGAGGTCAGATCTTC	CASSPLSSAGGQIF
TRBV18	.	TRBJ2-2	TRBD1	TGTGCCAGCTCACCTACCGGGACAGACATAACCGGGGAGCTGTTTTTT	CASSPTGTDITGELFF
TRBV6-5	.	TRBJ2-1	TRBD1	TGTGCCAGCAGTTTAGGACAGGGGGCTTCGAATGAGCAGTTCTTC	CASSLGQGASNEQFF
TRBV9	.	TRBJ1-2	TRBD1	TGTGCCAGCAGCGACCCACAGGGGGCCGTAGCTAACTATGGCTACACCTTC	CASSDPQGAVANYGYTF
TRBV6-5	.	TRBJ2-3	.	TGTGCCAGCAGTCTCGGGGGAATAAGGGATACGCAGTATTTT	CASSLGGIRDTQYF